Only one count was recorded for the clone carrying this T cell receptor (beta chain). Antigen: not known. Indicated treatment: roughly 19 received Ad26.COV2.S at low or high dose, single or two shots; roughly five received placebo; per-sample allocation not given. Samples were taken on day 63 after the first vaccine or placebo injection. The donor's status was that of an adult aged 18-55 years in Boston. The sample is drawn from a study of Ad26.COV2.S vaccination and SARS-CoV-2 variants. Study as a whole: Intramuscularly, Ad26.COV2.S was given either once or twice, 56 days apart. Study results and limitations: Measurement of non-spike TCR breadth gave similar results in vaccine and placebo recipients.

Here immunoSEQ multiplex PCR was the method, and the copy in TCRdb shows in-frame clones only, minus some. The sample consists of 300,000 to 400,000 clones, 80% to 90% of them appearing once. The source material was peripheral blood, sampled in a trial of Ad26.COV2.S vaccine versus placebo. The TCR comes from a person between 18 and 65 years old who received the Ad26.COV2.S COVID-19 vaccine or a placebo.

CDR3 sequence reads: CASSLVPDTQYF. In DNA form, the CDR3 reads TGTGCCAGCAGCTTAGTTCCAGATACGCAGTATTTT. V usage is TRBV11-3 and J usage is TRBJ2-3, with D hard to call. This CDR3 has 12 residues. Trimming shortened V by 1 base and J by 4 bases, and 3 bases separated the two germline ends. The germline gives CDR1 SGHNT, CDR2 YENEEA.